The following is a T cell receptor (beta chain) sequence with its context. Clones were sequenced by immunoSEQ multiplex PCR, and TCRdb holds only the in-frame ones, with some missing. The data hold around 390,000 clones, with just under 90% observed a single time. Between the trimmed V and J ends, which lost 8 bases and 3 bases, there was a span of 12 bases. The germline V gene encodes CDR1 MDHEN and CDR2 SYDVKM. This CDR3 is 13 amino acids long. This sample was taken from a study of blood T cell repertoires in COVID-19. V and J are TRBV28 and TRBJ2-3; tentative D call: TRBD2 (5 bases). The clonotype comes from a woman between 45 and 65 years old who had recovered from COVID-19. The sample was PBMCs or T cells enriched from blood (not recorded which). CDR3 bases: TGTGCCAGCGGAGGCCGCTCGACAGATACGCAGTATTTT. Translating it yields CASGGRSTDTQYF.